The 10 T cell receptor beta chains below were found in one sample sequenced in a study of long-term antiretroviral therapy in people with HIV. Survey-level immunoSEQ v3.0 assays were run. Generated by immunoSEQ multiplex PCR, the TCRdb table keeps only in-frame clones and is missing some. The profile covers 35,000 or so clones, with more than 75% appearing a single time and 4.5% to 5% taken by the ten largest. The input for sequencing was unsorted PBMCs, taken just over 2.7 years before starting antiretroviral therapy. These receptors came from a woman in her thirties with HIV.

The chain links TRBV2 to TRBJ1-2, with TRBD1 matching 7 bases. Germline lookup yields CDR1 SNHLY and CDR2 FYNNEI. Unmatched junction bases numbered 9, after V lost 5 bases and J lost 6 bases. The CDR3 covers 14 residues. This CDR3 reads CASSKQGREDGYTF. The CDR3 DNA is TGTGCCAGCAGTAAACAGGGGAGGGAGGATGGCTACACCTTC.

The rearrangement links TRBV6-1 to TRBJ2-1, with 7 bases lining up with TRBD1. Germline CDR1 is MNHNS and CDR2 is SASEGT. The CDR3 has 12 amino acids. V shed 2 bases and J 11 bases; nucleotides not matched to a gene: 3. The CDR3 protein is CASSESGQKQFF. CDR3 in DNA: TGTGCCAGCAGTGAATCGGGACAGAAGCAGTTCTTC.

The V and J genes are TRBV27 and TRBJ1-6, with TRBD1 matching over 7 bases. The CDR3 loop spans 18 amino acids. CDR1 is MNHEY and CDR2 is SMNVEV in the germline V gene (reference sequence). J was trimmed by 8 bases and V by 2 bases; bases with no gene match: 15. The CDR3 coding sequence is TGTGCCAGCAGTTTACGACAGGGTGCCCGGGGTGGGGATTCACCCCTCCACTTT. Translation gives CASSLRQGARGGDSPLHF.

The chain joins TRBV19 to TRBJ2-5; D not resolved. The CDR3 is 12 residues long. The germline V gene has CDR1 LNHDA and CDR2 SQIVND (reference sequence). Trimming pared 1 base from V and 9 bases from J, leaving 9 bases between. As DNA, the CDR3 is TGTGCCAGTAGTATAGGGGGTGGGGCCCAGTACTTC. It is translated as CASSIGGGAQYF.

This chain links TRBV11-3 with TRBJ2-2, with D possibly matching TRBD2 (6 bases). CDR3 length: 16 residues. V lost 2 bases to trimming and J lost 4 bases, with 14 bases between them. Germline V gene lookup returns CDR1 SGHNT and CDR2 YENEEA. In nucleotides, the CDR3 is TGTGCCAGCAGCTTATCAAGCGGGCGAATCACCGGGGAGCTGTTTTTT. Protein product: CASSLSSGRITGELFF.

The chain employs TRBV19 and TRBJ1-3; D gene uncertain. Germline V gene lookup returns CDR1 LNHDA and CDR2 SQIVND (reference sequence). V lost 3 bases and J lost 0, with 6 bases in between. There are 14 residues in the CDR3. The CDR3 region is CASSISSSGNTIYF. CDR3 sequence (DNA): TGTGCCAGTAGTATCAGCAGCTCTGGAAACACCATATATTTT.

The chain joins TRBV4-1 to TRBJ1-5, with 7 positions matching TRBD1. Germline CDR1 and CDR2: MGHRA and YSYEKL. The CDR3 sequence is 15 residues long. Trimming removed 5 bases from V and 0 bases from J; junction bases left unmatched: 4. DNA of the CDR3: TGCGCCAGCAGCTTCGACAGGGTTAGCAATCAGCCCCAGCATTTT. It yields the protein CASSFDRVSNQPQHF.

The rearrangement joins TRBV27 to TRBJ2-3, with 12 bases identical to TRBD2. CDR3 length: 16 residues. Germline V gene sequence: CDR1 MNHEY, CDR2 SMNVEV (reference sequence). Trimming removed 6 bases from V and 5 bases from J; junction bases left unmatched: 9. This CDR3 reads CASSPGLAGGVDTQYF. The DNA of the CDR3 is TGTGCCAGCAGCCCCGGCCTAGCGGGGGGGGTAGATACGCAGTATTTT.

V usage is TRBV6-5 and J usage is TRBJ1-3, with D unresolved. Germline V CDR1 and CDR2: MNHEY, SVGAGI. Deletions cut 2 bases from V and 4 bases from J, with 15 bases between. The CDR3 covers 16 residues. In nucleotides, the CDR3 is TGTGCCAGCAGTTACGGCGGGCGAATCTCCGGAAACACCATATATTTT. It translates to CASSYGGRISGNTIYF.

The rearrangement joins TRBV6-1 to TRBJ1-6; D ambiguous. The CDR3 consists of 14 residues. Germline V gene sequence: CDR1 MNHNS, CDR2 SASEGT. Deletions cut 3 bases from V and 14 bases from J, with 17 bases between. The CDR3 protein is CASSDRFREFTLHF. Here the CDR3 DNA reads TGTGCCAGCAGTGATCGCTTCCGAGAATTCACCCTCCACTTT.